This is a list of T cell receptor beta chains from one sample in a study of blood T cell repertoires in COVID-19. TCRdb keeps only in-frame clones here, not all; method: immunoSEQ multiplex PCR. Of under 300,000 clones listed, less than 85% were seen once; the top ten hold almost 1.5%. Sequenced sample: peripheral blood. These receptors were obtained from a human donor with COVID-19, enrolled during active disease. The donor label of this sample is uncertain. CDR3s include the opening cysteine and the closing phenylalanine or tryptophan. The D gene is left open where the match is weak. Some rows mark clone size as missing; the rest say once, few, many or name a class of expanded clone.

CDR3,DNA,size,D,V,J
CASMTGNTNEKLFF,TGTGCCAGCATGACAGGGAATACTAATGAAAAACTGTTTTTT,NA,TRBD1,TRBV28,TRBJ1-4
CASSFTANYGYTF,TGTGCCAGCAGTTTTACAGCTAACTATGGCTACACCTTC,NA,NA,TRBV27,TRBJ1-2
CASSLEGGPRSGNTIYF,TGCGCCAGCAGCTTGGAAGGGGGACCTCGCTCTGGAAACACCATATATTTT,NA,NA,TRBV5-1,TRBJ1-3
CASSLLAGGPETQYF,TGTGCCAGCAGTTTGCTAGCGGGAGGGCCGGAGACCCAGTACTTC,NA,TRBD2,TRBV27,TRBJ2-5
CASSRQGGQPQHF,TGTGCCAGCAGTCGGCAGGGTGGTCAGCCCCAGCATTTT,NA,NA,TRBV6-5,TRBJ1-5
CSARSDQPQHF,TGCAGTGCTAGGAGCGATCAGCCCCAGCATTTT,once,NA,TRBV20-1,TRBJ1-5
CASSKYGTGYGYTF,TGTGCCAGCAGCAAATACGGGACAGGCTATGGCTACACCTTC,once,TRBD1,TRBV28,TRBJ1-2
CASSLDSGNYGYTF,TGTGCCAGCAGCTTGGACTCAGGGAACTATGGCTACACCTTC,NA,NA,TRBV5-5,TRBJ1-2
CAWSVGRDYNEQFF,TGTGCCTGGAGTGTAGGACGGGACTACAATGAGCAGTTCTTC,NA,NA,TRBV30,TRBJ2-1
CASSLTLAVAYEQYF,TGTGCCAGCAGCTTGACTTTAGCGGTGGCCTACGAGCAGTACTTC,NA,NA,TRBV5-8,TRBJ2-7
CASSPNRGAGANVLTF,TGCGCCAGCAGCCCAAACAGGGGAGCTGGGGCCAACGTCCTGACTTTC,NA,TRBD1,TRBV5-1,TRBJ2-6
CASSPDIKETQYF,TGTGCCAGCAGCCCCGACATTAAAGAGACCCAGTACTTC,NA,NA,TRBV7-3,TRBJ2-5
CASSLFLNTGELFF,TGTGCCAGCAGCCTTTTTCTGAACACCGGGGAGCTGTTTTTT,NA,NA,TRBV7-9,TRBJ2-2
CASSFRTGNTIYF,TGTGCCAGCAGCTTCAGGACTGGAAACACCATATATTTT,few,NA,TRBV7-8,TRBJ1-3
CASSLEYRVFGARGNTIYF,TGTGCCAGCAGCTTAGAGTACAGGGTTTTTGGGGCCAGAGGAAACACCATATATTTT,NA,NA,TRBV11-2,TRBJ1-3
CAISGTDGSYEQYF,TGTGCCATCAGTGGGACAGACGGATCCTACGAGCAGTACTTC,once,NA,TRBV10-3,TRBJ2-7
CADRAGGPGEQFF,TGTGCCGATAGGGCGGGAGGGCCCGGTGAGCAGTTCTTC,NA,TRBD2,TRBV2,TRBJ2-1